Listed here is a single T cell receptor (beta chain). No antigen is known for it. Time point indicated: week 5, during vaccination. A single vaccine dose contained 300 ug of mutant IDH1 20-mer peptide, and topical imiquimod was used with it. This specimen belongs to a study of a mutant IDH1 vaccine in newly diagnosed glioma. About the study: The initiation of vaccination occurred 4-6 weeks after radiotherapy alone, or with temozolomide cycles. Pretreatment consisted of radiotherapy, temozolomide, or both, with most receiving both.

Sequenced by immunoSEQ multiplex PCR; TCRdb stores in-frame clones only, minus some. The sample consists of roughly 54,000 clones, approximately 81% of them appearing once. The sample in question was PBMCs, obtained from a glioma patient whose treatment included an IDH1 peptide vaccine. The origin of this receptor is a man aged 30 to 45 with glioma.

CDR3 sequence (DNA): TGTGCCAGCAGCACTAGCTTTTCAGAGACCCAGTACTTC. It encodes CASSTSFSETQYF. This chain uses TRBV9 with TRBJ2-5; perhaps TRBD2 as D (6 bases). The CDR3 consists of 13 residues. V lost 4 bases and J lost 4, with 11 bases in between. Germline V gives CDR1 SGDLS, CDR2 YYNGEE.